A selection of T cell receptor beta chains follows, all from one sample in a study of resident and recirculating memory T cells in vitiligo. Assay used: immunoSEQ multiplex PCR; TCRdb lists only in-frame clones, some missing. This sample has approximately 69,000 clones, with approximately 89% found just once. Sequencing was done on a sample of blood. The receptors stem from a male donor with vitiligo. Each CDR3 is given with its conserved first and last residue. A D gene is named only where the DNA matches it firmly. The size entry is marked missing in some rows and otherwise reads once, few, many or a size class.

d_call	v_call	j_call	clone_size	cdr3_nt	cdr3_aa
TRBD2	TRBV5-4	TRBJ2-5	.	TGTGCCAGCAGCTTGTCTAGCGGGGGGCGAGAGACCCAGTACTTC	CASSLSSGGRETQYF
.	TRBV7-2	TRBJ1-5	.	TGTGCCAGCAGCTTAGTCCTTCAGCCCCAGCATTTT	CASSLVLQPQHF
TRBD1	TRBV4-2	TRBJ1-1	once	TGTGCCAGCAGCCCGTGGACAGGGATATTTGCTGAAGCTTTCTTT	CASSPWTGIFAEAFF
TRBD1	TRBV6-5	TRBJ2-1	.	TGTGCCAGCAGCCAGGGGGCTGGGGCCTACAATGAGCAGTTCTTC	CASSQGAGAYNEQFF
TRBD1	TRBV7-9	TRBJ1-1	.	TGTGCCAGCAGCCCAGGGGGGACTGAAGCTTTCTTT	CASSPGGTEAFF
TRBD1	TRBV25-1	TRBJ1-2	once	TGTGCCAGCAGTCCACCGAACAGGGGATATGGCTACACCTTC	CASSPPNRGYGYTF
TRBD1	TRBV6-5	TRBJ1-2	.	TGTGCCACTATACAGGGGGCGCTTGGCTACACCTTC	CATIQGALGYTF
.	TRBV7-9	TRBJ2-5	.	TGTGCCAGCAGCCAGGAAGAGACCCAGTACTTC	CASSQEETQYF
.	TRBV6-1	TRBJ1-1	.	TGTGCCAGCAGTGGACAGCATACGAACACTGAAGCTTTCTTT	CASSGQHTNTEAFF
.	TRBV5-4	TRBJ1-1	.	TGTGCCAGCACCCCCCCGGGAGTGAACACTGAAGCTTTCTTT	CASTPPGVNTEAFF
.	TRBV6-1	TRBJ2-7	.	TGTGCCAGCAGGGGAGGCAGTTTCTACGAGCAGTACTTC	CASRGGSFYEQYF
TRBD2	TRBV7-9	TRBJ2-1	.	TGTGCCAGCAGCCCAACTAGCGGAAGCTCCTACAATGAGCAGTTCTTC	CASSPTSGSSYNEQFF
.	TRBV18	TRBJ2-7	.	TGTGCCAGCTCACCACGGGCCCTGGGCGAGCAGTACTTC	CASSPRALGEQYF
.	TRBV6-5	TRBJ2-1	.	TGTGCCAGCAGTTACTCCTTAGCGGACAATGAGCAGTTCTTC	CASSYSLADNEQFF
.	TRBV15	TRBJ2-1	.	TGTGCCACCAGCACGTACAATGAGCAGTTCTTC	CATSTYNEQFF
.	TRBV2	TRBJ2-1	.	TGTGCCAGCAGTGGTCTCGCGGATGAGCAGTTCTTC	CASSGLADEQFF
.	TRBV27	TRBJ1-1	.	TGTGCCAGCAGTTTACTTCTGGGAGACACTGAAGCTTTCTTT	CASSLLLGDTEAFF
TRBD1	TRBV18	TRBJ2-1	once	TGTGCCAGCTCACCCGGACAGGGGTCCTTGTACAATGAGCAGTTCTTC	CASSPGQGSLYNEQFF
TRBD2	TRBV5-3	TRBJ2-3	.	TGTGCCCGGCGGGTTAAGCGGGGGGCAGATACGCAGTATTTT	CARRVKRGADTQYF
TRBD1	TRBV2	TRBJ1-3	.	TGTGCCGACAGGGGAGAAGGAAACACCATATATTTT	CADRGEGNTIYF
TRBD1	TRBV5-1	TRBJ1-2	.	TGCGCCAGCAGCCGGGACAGGGACTATGGCTACACCTTC	CASSRDRDYGYTF
.	TRBV19	TRBJ1-5	once	TGTGCCAGTAGAAGGGGGGGTGGCAATCAGCCCCAGCATTTT	CASRRGGGNQPQHF
.	TRBV29-1	TRBJ1-2	.	TGCAGCGTTAACTGGGGGCAGGGCTACACCTTC	CSVNWGQGYTF
TRBD2	TRBV9	TRBJ2-5	.	TGTGCCAGCAGCGTAGAAGCTAGCGGGGGAGAGACCCAGTACTTC	CASSVEASGGETQYF
.	TRBV28	TRBJ1-5	.	TGTGCCAGCAGCAGGAGCAATCAGCCCCAGCATTTT	CASSRSNQPQHF
.	TRBV11-3	TRBJ2-7	once	TGTGCCAGCAGCTTAGATTTGAGTGGTGAGCAGTACTTC	CASSLDLSGEQYF
TRBD1	TRBV19	TRBJ2-3	.	TGTGCCAGTAGTATACGGGACAGGGGGACAGATACGCAGTATTTT	CASSIRDRGTDTQYF
TRBD2	TRBV18	TRBJ2-3	.	TGTGCCAGCTCACCTAATGGACTAGCGGATACAGATACGCAGTATTTT	CASSPNGLADTDTQYF
TRBD2	TRBV18	TRBJ2-1	.	TGTGCCAGCTCACCATTTGGGCTAGCGGGGATGGGTAGTGAGCAGTTCTTC	CASSPFGLAGMGSEQFF
.	TRBV30	TRBJ1-4	few	TGTGCCTGGAGTCGGAGGATTCATGAAAAACTGTTTTTT	CAWSRRIHEKLFF
.	TRBV25-1	TRBJ1-2	.	TGTGCCAGCAGTGACGGGGGTTGGAGCTACACCTTC	CASSDGGWSYTF
.	TRBV7-2	TRBJ1-2	.	TGTGCCAGCAGCTTAGCGGCTCTCGCGGCTGGCTACACCTTC	CASSLAALAAGYTF
TRBD1	TRBV4-2	TRBJ2-3	.	TGTGCCAGCAGCCAAGATGAAGGGGGCCCAGATACGCAGTATTTT	CASSQDEGGPDTQYF
.	TRBV18	TRBJ2-1	.	TGTGCCAGCTCACCTAAAGGCCGGAGCTCCTACAATGAGCAGTTCTTC	CASSPKGRSSYNEQFF
.	TRBV4-3	TRBJ1-1	once	TGCGCCAGCAGCCAAGCCGGGTTGAGGGACACTGAAGCTTTCTTT	CASSQAGLRDTEAFF
TRBD2	TRBV6-4	TRBJ2-3	.	TGTGCCAGCAGTGACTCAGCGGGGGGGAGCACAGATACGCAGTATTTT	CASSDSAGGSTDTQYF
.	TRBV4-2	TRBJ2-3	.	TGTGCCAGCAGCCAAGAAGGGGGACCCACAGATACGCAGTATTTT	CASSQEGGPTDTQYF
TRBD2	TRBV7-3	TRBJ2-7	.	TGTGCCAGCAGCTTAACAGGGACTAGCGGGGCGACCACCTACGAGCAGTACTTC	CASSLTGTSGATTYEQYF
.	TRBV10-3	TRBJ2-3	.	TGTGCCATCCAGGGAGGTAGGATAGTAGATACGCAGTATTTT	CAIQGGRIVDTQYF
TRBD1	TRBV30	TRBJ2-1	.	TGTGCCTGGAGCCTGGGGGACAGAGACTACAATGAGCAGTTCTTC	CAWSLGDRDYNEQFF